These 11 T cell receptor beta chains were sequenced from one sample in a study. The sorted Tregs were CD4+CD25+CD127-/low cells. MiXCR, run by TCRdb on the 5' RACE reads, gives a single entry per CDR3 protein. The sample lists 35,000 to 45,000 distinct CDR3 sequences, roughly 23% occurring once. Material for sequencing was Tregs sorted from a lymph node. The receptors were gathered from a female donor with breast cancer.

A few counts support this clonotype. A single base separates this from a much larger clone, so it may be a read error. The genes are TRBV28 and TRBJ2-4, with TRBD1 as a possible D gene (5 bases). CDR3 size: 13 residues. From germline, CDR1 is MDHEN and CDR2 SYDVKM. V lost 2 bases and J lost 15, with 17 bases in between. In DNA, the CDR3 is TGTGCCAGCAGTTTAAGCGCACAGGTATTGGGGTACTTC. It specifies CASSLSAQVLGYF.

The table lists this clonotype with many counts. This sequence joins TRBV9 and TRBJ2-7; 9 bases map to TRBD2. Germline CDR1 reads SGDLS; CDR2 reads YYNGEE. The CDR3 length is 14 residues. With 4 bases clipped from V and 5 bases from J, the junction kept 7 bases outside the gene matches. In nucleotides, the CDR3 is TGTGCCAGCAGCCTGGGTGGCGGGAGGGACGAGCAGTACTTC. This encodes CASSLGGGRDEQYF.

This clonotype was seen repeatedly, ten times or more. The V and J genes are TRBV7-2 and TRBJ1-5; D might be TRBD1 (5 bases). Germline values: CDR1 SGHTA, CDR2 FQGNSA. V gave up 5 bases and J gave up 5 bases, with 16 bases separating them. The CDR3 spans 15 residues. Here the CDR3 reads CASSPKAGTYQPQHF. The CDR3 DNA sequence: TGTGCCAGCAGCCCCAAGGCAGGGACCTATCAGCCCCAGCATTTT.

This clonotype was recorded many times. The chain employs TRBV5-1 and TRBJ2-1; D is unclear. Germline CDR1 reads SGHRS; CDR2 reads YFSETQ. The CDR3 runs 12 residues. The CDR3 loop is CASGSRGNEQFF. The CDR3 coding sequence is TGCGCATCCGGGTCGCGCGGCAATGAGCAGTTCTTC.

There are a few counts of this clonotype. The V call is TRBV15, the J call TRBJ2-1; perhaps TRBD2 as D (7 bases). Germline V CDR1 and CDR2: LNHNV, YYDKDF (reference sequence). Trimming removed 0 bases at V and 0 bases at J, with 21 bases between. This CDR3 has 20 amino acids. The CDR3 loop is CATSRDRGRMRESSYNEQFF. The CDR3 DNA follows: TGTGCCACCAGCAGAGATCGGGGGCGGATGCGGGAGAGCTCCTACAATGAGCAGTTCTTC.

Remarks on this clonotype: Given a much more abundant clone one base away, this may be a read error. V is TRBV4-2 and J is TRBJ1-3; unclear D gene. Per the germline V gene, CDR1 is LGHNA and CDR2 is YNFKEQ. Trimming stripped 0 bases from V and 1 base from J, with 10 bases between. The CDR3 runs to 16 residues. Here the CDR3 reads CASSQEGSASGNTIYF. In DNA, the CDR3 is TGTGCCAGCAGCCAAGAAGGATCTGCGTCTGGAAACACCATATATTTT.

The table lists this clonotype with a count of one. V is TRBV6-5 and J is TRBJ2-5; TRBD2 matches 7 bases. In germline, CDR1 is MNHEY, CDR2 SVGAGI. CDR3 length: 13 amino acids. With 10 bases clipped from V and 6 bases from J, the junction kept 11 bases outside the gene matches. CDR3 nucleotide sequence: TGTGCCATGTTATGCGGGAGTTGGAAGACCCAGTACTTC. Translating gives CAMLCGSWKTQYF.

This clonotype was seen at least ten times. CDR3 nucleotides: TGTGCCAGCAGCAAAGGACAGGGAAAACCTCTGAACACTGAAGCTTTCTTT. Amino acids: CASSKGQGKPLNTEAFF. J is TRBJ1-1 and V is TRBV3-1, with TRBD1 identical over 8 bases. V shed 5 bases and J 0 bases; nucleotides not matched to a gene: 11. The CDR3 extends over 17 amino acids. From germline, CDR1 is LGHDT and CDR2 YNNKEL (reference sequence). The full variable domain, rest sourced from reference TRBV3-1 and TRBJ1-1, is DTAVSQTPKYLVTQMGNDKSIKCEQNLGHDTMYWYKQDSKKFLKIMFSYNNKELIINETVPNRFSPKSPDKAHLNLHINSLELGDSAVYFCASSKGQGKPLNTEAFFGQGTRLTVV.

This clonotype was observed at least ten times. Here the CDR3 reads CAWSLLERSDTQYF. CDR3 in DNA: TGTGCCTGGAGTCTCCTAGAACGCTCAGATACGCAGTATTTT. This chain uses TRBV30 with TRBJ2-3; D gene uncertain. Germline CDR1 and CDR2: GTSNPN and SVGIG (reference sequence). The CDR3 extends over 14 amino acids. The V and J ends lost 2 bases and 4 bases respectively, with 13 bases between them. The variable domain in full, with the rest retrieved from reference TRBV30 and TRBJ2-3, is SQTIHQWPATLVQPVGSPLSLECTVEGTSNPNLYWYRQAAGRGLQLLFYSVGIGQISSEVPQNLSASRPQDRQFILSSKKLLLSDSGFYLCAWSLLERSDTQYFGPGTRLTVL.

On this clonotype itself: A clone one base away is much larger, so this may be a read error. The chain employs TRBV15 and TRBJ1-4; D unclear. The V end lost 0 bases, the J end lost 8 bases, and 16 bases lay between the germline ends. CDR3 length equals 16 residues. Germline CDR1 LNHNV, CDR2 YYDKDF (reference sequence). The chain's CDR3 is CATSRDVSGKEEKLFF. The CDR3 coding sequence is TGTGCCACCAGCAGAGATGTATCCGGGAAAGAAGAAAAACTGTTTTTT.

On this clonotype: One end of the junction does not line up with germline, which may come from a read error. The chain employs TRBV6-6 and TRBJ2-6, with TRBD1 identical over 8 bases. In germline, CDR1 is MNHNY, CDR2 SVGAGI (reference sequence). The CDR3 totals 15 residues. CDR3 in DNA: TGTGCCGGCAGTTACACGAGACAGGGGACCAACGTCCTGACTTTC. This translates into CAGSYTRQGTNVLTF.